The 23 T cell receptor beta chains reported below all come from one sample, sequenced in a study of blood T cell repertoires in COVID-19. Profiling relied on immunoSEQ multiplex PCR, and the TCRdb table lists in-frame clones only, not all of them. The top ten clones hold less than 2.5% of a sample with under 300,000 clones, approximately 85% of them seen once. Sequencing was performed on PBMCs or T cells enriched from blood (not recorded which). Every receptor here comes from a woman aged 45 to 65 who had recovered from COVID-19.

The chain couples TRBV27 to TRBJ1-3; D is uncertain. Germline assignment: CDR1 MNHEY and CDR2 SMNVEV (reference sequence). Trimming took off 2 bases at V and 2 bases at J, with 10 bases between the two ends. The CDR3 sequence is 15 residues long. Here the CDR3 DNA reads TGTGCCAGCAGTTTAAATGAGAGGGCTGGAAACACCATATATTTT. Its translation is CASSLNERAGNTIYF.

This clone was counted a single time. Written as DNA, the CDR3 is TGTGCCAGCAGCGCTGCCGCGGGCAGGACTAATGAAAAACTGTTTTTT. Its protein is CASSAAAGRTNEKLFF. This sequence joins TRBV5-8 and TRBJ1-4; D remains ambiguous. The CDR3 sequence is 16 residues long. V lost 4 bases and J lost 2, with 15 bases in between. CDR1 SGHTS and CDR2 YDEGEE come from the germline V gene.

The chain couples TRBV6-5 to TRBJ2-5; 10 bases are a match to TRBD1. Germline lookup yields CDR1 MNHEY and CDR2 SVGAGI. This CDR3 has 14 residues. Trimming at V came to 6 bases and at J to 1 base, leaving 2 bases not matched to a gene. The chain's CDR3 is CASSRTGGQETQYF. In nucleotides, the CDR3 is TGTGCCAGCAGCCGGACAGGGGGCCAAGAGACCCAGTACTTC.

The V and J genes are TRBV5-1 and TRBJ1-1, with D unresolved. The CDR3 consists of 13 residues. The germline V gene encodes CDR1 SGHRS and CDR2 YFSETQ. V shed 5 bases and J shed 0 bases, with 8 bases lying between them. CDR3 in DNA: TGCGCCAGCAGTAATGCGCTGAACACTGAAGCTTTCTTT. This encodes CASSNALNTEAFF.

The chain uses TRBV19 and TRBJ1-3; TRBD1 matches at 8 bases. Germline CDR1 is LNHDA and CDR2 is SQIVND (reference sequence). V trimming: 4 bases; J trimming: 3 bases; junction bases outside the gene matches: 8. This CDR3 is 16 amino acids long. The CDR3 reads CASSTLQGAGGNTIYF. CDR3 DNA: TGTGCCAGTAGTACTCTCCAGGGGGCAGGTGGAAACACCATATATTTT.

The J gene is TRBJ1-4, the V gene TRBV5-1; tentatively, D is TRBD1 (6 bases). The V end lost 0 bases, the J end lost 3 bases, and 9 bases lay between the germline ends. The CDR3 has 15 amino acids. From germline, CDR1 is SGHRS and CDR2 YFSETQ. The CDR3 bases are TGCGCCAGCAGCTTGGTAGGACAGTCTAATGAAAAACTGTTTTTT. This gives the protein CASSLVGQSNEKLFF.

This clone came up a few times. The V and J genes are TRBV21-1 and TRBJ2-3; whether TRBD1, the table's D call, matches the DNA was not checked. TRBV21-1 corresponds to a pseudogene. This CDR3 region has 15 residues. The CDR3 is CASSKGDRGPDTQYF. The DNA for the CDR3 is TGTGCCAGCAGCAAAGGGGACAGGGGTCCAGATACGCAGTATTTT.

The chain carries TRBV28 and TRBJ1-1, with a tentative D call TRBD1 (6 bases). The CDR3 consists of 14 residues. V was cut by 7 bases and J by 0 bases, with 12 bases left in between. Per germline, CDR1 MDHEN and CDR2 SYDVKM. In DNA form, the CDR3 reads TGTGCCAGCACCACGGGACATTTGAACACTGAAGCTTTCTTT. As protein: CASTTGHLNTEAFF.

The genes are TRBV28 and TRBJ1-1; D unclear. Germline CDR1 MDHEN, CDR2 SYDVKM. The CDR3 has 15 amino acids. V lost 5 bases, J lost 3 bases, and 16 bases lay in between. The DNA for the CDR3 is TGTGCCAGCAGTCCCCCCACGGGGATGTACACTGAAGCTTTCTTT. Amino acids: CASSPPTGMYTEAFF.

The chain is built from TRBV19 and TRBJ1-1; tentatively, D is TRBD1 (5 bases). V dropped 7 bases and J dropped 2 bases, with 14 bases sitting between them. The CDR3 is 14 residues long. CDR1 is LNHDA, CDR2 SQIVND, per germline (reference sequence). As DNA, the CDR3 is TGTGCCAGTAACGCCGGGACTAGTAACACTGAAGCTTTCTTT. Protein product: CASNAGTSNTEAFF.

The V gene is TRBV28, the J gene TRBJ1-6, with 9 bases aligning to TRBD1. This CDR3 is 18 amino acids long. The V gene's germline CDR1 is MDHEN and CDR2 SYDVKM. V was clipped by 4 bases and J by 1 base; unmatched bases: 8. The CDR3 DNA is TGTGCCAGCAGTTCCTTGACAGGGGGGAGGTCCTATAATTCACCCCTCCACTTT. Its translation is CASSSLTGGRSYNSPLHF. Filled out from reference TRBV28 and TRBJ1-6, the complete variable domain reads DVKVTQSSRYLVKRTGEKVFLECVQDMDHENMFWYRQDPGLGLRLIYFSYDVKMKEKGDIPEGYSVSREKKERFSLILESASTNQTSMYLCASSSLTGGRSYNSPLHFGNGTRLTVT.

The chain carries TRBV7-9 and TRBJ2-2; D call uncertain. The CDR3 spans 11 residues. Trimming shortened V by 3 bases and J by 7 bases, and 3 bases separated the two germline ends. Germline assignment: CDR1 SEHNR and CDR2 FQNEAQ (reference sequence). In DNA form, the CDR3 reads TGTGCCAGCAGCTTCGGCGGGGAGCTGTTTTTT. This translates into CASSFGGELFF.

The V gene is TRBV30, the J gene TRBJ1-2; 7 positions agree with TRBD1. V lost 0 bases, J lost 8 bases, and 6 bases stayed unmatched. The CDR3 extends over 13 amino acids. Germline V gene data show CDR1 as GTSNPN and CDR2 as SVGIG (reference sequence). The CDR3 sequence is CAWSVKGANGYTF. The DNA for the CDR3 is TGTGCCTGGAGTGTAAAGGGGGCGAACGGCTACACCTTC.

V and J are TRBV15 and TRBJ2-1; D is unclear. Looked up from germline, CDR1 is LNHNV and CDR2 is YYDKDF (reference sequence). This CDR3 comprises 16 residues. V lost 0 bases and J lost 0, with 9 bases in between. The CDR3 nucleotides are TGTGCCACCAGCAGAGATCCTAGAGCCTCCTACAATGAGCAGTTCTTC. Amino acids: CATSRDPRASYNEQFF.

In nucleotides, the CDR3 is TGTGCCAGCAGCTCCGGAGGATGGCAACTGGAAGAGCAGTACTTC. Translation: CASSSGGWQLEEQYF. This chain links TRBV11-2 with TRBJ2-7, with D possibly matching TRBD2 (5 bases). The CDR3 sequence is 15 residues long. Germline CDR1 reads SGHAT; CDR2 reads FQNNGV. V lost 4 bases, J lost 7 bases, and 20 bases lay in between. Looking up the rest from reference TRBV11-2 and TRBJ2-7 gives the full variable domain: EAGVAQSPRYKIIEKRQSVAFWCNPISGHATLYWYQQILGQGPKLLIQFQNNGVVDDSQLPKDRFSAERLKGVDSTLKIQPAKLEDSAVYLCASSSGGWQLEEQYFGPGTRLTVT.

The genes are TRBV6-1 and TRBJ2-3, with D possibly matching TRBD2 (5 bases). The CDR3 runs 15 residues. CDR1 and CDR2 from the germline V gene are MNHNS and SASEGT. With 2 bases removed from V and 3 bases from J, the gap between germline ends came to 12 bases. The CDR3 bases are TGTGCCAGCAGTGAAATAGCGAGGTCGACAGATACGCAGTATTTT. This sequence encodes CASSEIARSTDTQYF.

The gene calls are TRBV30 and TRBJ1-5; 7 bases fit TRBD1. V gave up 4 bases and J gave up 2 bases; unmatched junction bases: 2. The CDR3 contains 13 residues. Germline loops: CDR1 GTSNPN, CDR2 SVGIG (reference sequence). Here the CDR3 reads CAWTQGGNQPQHF. CDR3 nucleotide sequence: TGTGCCTGGACCCAGGGGGGCAATCAGCCCCAGCATTTT.

This chain connects TRBV7-8 to TRBJ2-2, with D perhaps TRBD2 (6 bases). V gave up 5 bases and J gave up 8 bases, with 18 bases separating them. Germline loops: CDR1 SGHVS, CDR2 FQNEAQ. CDR3 length: 15 residues. In DNA, the CDR3 is TGTGCCAGCAGCCATGACGAGCGGGCTCGAGGGGAGCTGTTTTTT. Translation gives CASSHDERARGELFF.

The chain couples TRBV20-1 to TRBJ2-2; the D gene is possibly TRBD2 (5 bases). The CDR3 has 14 amino acids. V gave up 3 bases and J gave up 6 bases, with 14 bases separating them. Germline V gene lookup returns CDR1 DFQATT and CDR2 SNEGSKA (reference sequence). The CDR3 spells CSASGSREPGELFF. For the CDR3, the DNA is TGCAGTGCTAGTGGGAGTAGAGAGCCCGGGGAGCTGTTTTTT.

The gene calls are TRBV3-1 (or the pseudogene TRBV3-2) and TRBJ2-7, with 7 bases aligning to TRBD2. After removal of 1 base from V and 7 bases from J, the junction contained 10 bases not matched to a gene. CDR1 LGHDT and CDR2 YNNKEL come from the germline V gene (reference sequence). The CDR3 loop spans 15 amino acids. CDR3: CASSQGRTRGGEQYF. The DNA for the CDR3 is TGTGCCAGCAGCCAAGGTCGGACTAGGGGTGGGGAGCAGTACTTC.

V usage is TRBV11-2 and J usage is TRBJ2-7, with D perhaps matching TRBD2 (5 bases). The germline V and J ends were trimmed by 0 bases and 0 bases, with 6 bases remaining between them. The CDR3 covers 14 residues. Germline values: CDR1 SGHAT, CDR2 FQNNGV. CDR3 bases: TGTGCCAGCAGCTTAGAAGCGGCCTCCTACGAGCAGTACTTC. It codes for CASSLEAASYEQYF.

The V and J genes are TRBV28 and TRBJ2-2, with 8 bases that match TRBD1. Looked up from germline, CDR1 is MDHEN and CDR2 is SYDVKM. This CDR3 is built from 16 residues. The junction had 13 bases not matched to a gene; V was cut back by 7 bases and J by 6 bases. In DNA, the CDR3 is TGTGCCAGCACCAAGTTCCCCCGGACAGGGTCCGGGGAGCTGTTTTTT. It translates to CASTKFPRTGSGELFF.

This chain joins TRBV19 and TRBJ1-5, with 9 positions matching TRBD1. Germline V gives CDR1 LNHDA, CDR2 SQIVND (reference sequence). J gave up 10 bases and V 3 bases, and 13 bases lay outside the gene matches. CDR3 size: 16 residues. CDR3: CASSISMGQGSSPQHF. CDR3 nucleotides: TGTGCCAGTAGTATCTCGATGGGACAGGGCAGCAGCCCCCAGCATTTT.